Presented here are 25 T cell receptor beta chains from one specimen sequenced in a study of T cell responses to AZD1222 COVID-19 vaccine. The method was immunoSEQ multiplex PCR; TCRdb's version includes in-frame clones alone and lacks a portion of them. The repertoire holds under 70,000 clones, roughly 90% seen once, with roughly 14% in the top ten. This specimen consisted of peripheral blood, obtained 28 days after the second AZD1222 dose. The receptors originated from an adult who received the AZD1222 COVID-19 vaccine.

The CDR3 bases are TGTGCCAGCAGCCTTAGGCGCCGGACAGATACGCAGTATTTT. Amino acids: CASSLRRRTDTQYF. V and J are TRBV5-4 and TRBJ2-3; no definite D call. The CDR3 sequence is 14 residues long. V was clipped by 4 bases and J by 3 bases, with 12 bases between them. CDR1 and CDR2 from the germline V gene are SGHNT and YYREEE (reference sequence).

This chain joins TRBV3-1 (or the pseudogene TRBV3-2) and TRBJ1-2, with a tentative D call TRBD1 (5 bases). Trimming cost V 0 bases and J 2 bases, with 16 bases left between them. The germline V gene has CDR1 LGHDT and CDR2 YNNKEL (reference sequence). The CDR3 spans 17 residues. The CDR3 protein is CASSQEVGAGRNYGYTF. The CDR3 DNA is TGTGCCAGCAGCCAAGAAGTAGGAGCAGGGAGGAACTATGGCTACACCTTC.

This chain joins TRBV27 and TRBJ1-2, with 10 bases that match TRBD1. After removal of 2 bases from V and 3 bases from J, the junction contained 3 bases not matched to a gene. The CDR3 runs 15 residues. Per germline, CDR1 MNHEY and CDR2 SMNVEV (reference sequence). CDR3 region: CASSLQGQGHYGYTF. The CDR3 bases are TGTGCCAGCAGTTTACAGGGACAGGGGCACTATGGCTACACCTTC.

The chain joins TRBV28 to TRBJ2-3; 7 nucleotides agree with TRBD1. Trimming cost V 7 bases and J 0 bases; bases outside gene matches: 4. The CDR3 has 14 residues. Germline CDR1 MDHEN, CDR2 SYDVKM. CDR3 in DNA: TGTGCCAGCATGCCGGGACAGAGCACAGATACGCAGTATTTT. Its translation is CASMPGQSTDTQYF.

This clone was found once. The chain recombines TRBV7-2 with TRBJ1-4; TRBD1 agrees at 10 bases. The germline CDR1 and CDR2 sequences are SGHTA and FQGNSA. V was pared by 3 bases and J by 8 bases, with 3 bases of the junction left unmatched. The CDR3 has 14 amino acids. The CDR3 loop is CASSFGTGVEKLFF. In nucleotides, the CDR3 is TGTGCCAGCAGCTTCGGGACAGGGGTGGAAAAACTGTTTTTT.

The genes are TRBV29-1 and TRBJ1-1; no reliable D call. The V gene's germline CDR1 is SQVTM and CDR2 ANQGSEA. The CDR3 totals 13 residues. V dropped 0 bases and J dropped 2 bases, with 7 bases sitting between them. CDR3: CSVEDAKNTEAFF. CDR3 DNA sequence: TGCAGCGTTGAAGACGCGAAAAACACTGAAGCTTTCTTT.

This clone was seen a handful of times. The V and J genes are TRBV10-3 and TRBJ1-3; maybe TRBD1 (6 bases). V lost 3 bases, J lost 0 bases, and 15 bases lay in between. The V gene's germline CDR1 is ENHRY and CDR2 SYGVKD. The CDR3 has 17 residues. In DNA, the CDR3 is TGTGCCATCAGTGAATGGGGCAGGGGTTCCTCTGGAAACACCATATATTTT. It specifies CAISEWGRGSSGNTIYF.

This clone appeared once. V is TRBV6-5 and J is TRBJ2-7, with 9 bases fitting TRBD2. The CDR3 contains 15 residues. The germline gives CDR1 MNHEY, CDR2 SVGAGI. The J segment lost 6 bases and the V segment lost 2 bases, leaving 8 bases of the junction unmatched. The DNA of the CDR3 is TGTGCCAGCAGTTACGTCGTAGCGGGAGCAAGCGAGCAGTACTTC. It codes for CASSYVVAGASEQYF.

The chain employs TRBV30 and TRBJ2-1; 7 bases align to TRBD2. The germline V gene encodes CDR1 GTSNPN and CDR2 SVGIG (reference sequence). The CDR3 is 13 amino acids. V gave up 2 bases and J gave up 2 bases; unmatched junction bases: 0. The CDR3 bases are TGTGCCTGGAGTAGCGGGACCTACAATGAGCAGTTCTTC. Residues: CAWSSGTYNEQFF.

As DNA, the CDR3 is TGTGCCAGCAGCCAAGGACAGAACTATGGCTACACCTTC. Its translation is CASSQGQNYGYTF. The chain is built from TRBV14 and TRBJ1-2; weak D call: TRBD1 (5 bases). The V end was cut by 1 base, the J end by 2 bases, with 5 bases between. Germline values: CDR1 SGHDN, CDR2 FVKESK. The CDR3 consists of 13 residues.

The chain employs TRBV11-2 and TRBJ1-1; no firm D call. CDR1 is SGHAT, CDR2 FQNNGV, per germline. The ends were cut back, 4 bases at V and 0 bases at J, with 6 bases in the middle. This CDR3 region has 13 residues. CDR3 DNA: TGTGCCAGCAGCTCTCAAGTGAACACTGAAGCTTTCTTT. Its protein product is CASSSQVNTEAFF.

This sequence joins TRBV7-3 and TRBJ1-2; D perhaps matches TRBD1 (6 bases). The V and J ends lost 1 base and 6 bases respectively, with 12 bases between them. Per the germline V gene, CDR1 is SGHTA and CDR2 is FQGTGA. The CDR3 consists of 14 residues. The chain's CDR3 is CASSLNDRSDGYTF. As DNA, the CDR3 is TGTGCCAGCAGCTTAAATGACAGGAGTGATGGCTACACCTTC.

V usage is TRBV6-4 and J usage is TRBJ2-7, with D uncertain. Per germline, CDR1 MRHNA and CDR2 SNTAGT. V dropped 0 bases and J dropped 7 bases, with 7 bases sitting between them. The CDR3 spans 12 residues. The CDR3 nucleotides read TGTGCCAGCAGTGACTCGAAGCAAGAGCAGTACTTC. This sequence encodes CASSDSKQEQYF.

The chain carries TRBV5-4 and TRBJ2-4, with 13 bases lining up with TRBD2. V gave up 2 bases and J gave up 6 bases; unmatched junction bases: 8. Per germline, CDR1 SGHNT and CDR2 YYREEE (reference sequence). The CDR3 has 17 amino acids. CDR3 sequence: CASSFGLAGAAGNIQYF. For the CDR3, the DNA is TGTGCCAGCAGCTTCGGACTAGCGGGAGCCGCTGGAAACATTCAGTACTTC. Drawing the rest from reference TRBV5-4 and TRBJ2-4, the complete variable domain is ETGVTQSPTHLIKTRGQQVTLRCSSQSGHNTVSWYQQALGQGPQFIFQYYREEENGRGNFPPRFSGLQFPNYSSELNVNALELDDSALYLCASSFGLAGAAGNIQYFGAGTRLSVL.

The V call is TRBV19, the J call TRBJ2-7, with 7 bases aligning to TRBD2. Trimming removed 9 bases from V and 3 bases from J; junction bases left unmatched: 8. The CDR3 length is 13 residues. Germline CDR1 reads LNHDA; CDR2 reads SQIVND (reference sequence). CDR3 in DNA: TGTGCCAGCAGCCGGGACTATCGCTACGAGCAGTACTTC. It yields the protein CASSRDYRYEQYF.

The chain recombines TRBV19 with TRBJ2-7, with 9 bases identical to TRBD1. CDR3 length: 13 amino acids. V lost 9 bases to trimming and J lost 6 bases; unmatched junction nucleotides: 9. Germline CDR1 is LNHDA and CDR2 is SQIVND (reference sequence). The DNA for the CDR3 is TGTGCCAGCAATCCGGGACAGGGCTTCGAGCAGTACTTC. It encodes CASNPGQGFEQYF.

The rearrangement joins TRBV6-5 to TRBJ2-7; possible D gene TRBD2, 6 bases. CDR1 MNHEY and CDR2 SVGAGI come from the germline V gene. The CDR3 sequence is 12 residues long. V lost 4 bases to trimming and J lost 6 bases, with 10 bases between them. The DNA for the CDR3 is TGTGCCAGCAGTTCGACTAGTGGCGAGCAGTACTTC. As protein: CASSSTSGEQYF.

The chain carries TRBV5-8 and TRBJ2-6, with 7 positions matching TRBD2. Germline CDR1 SGHTS, CDR2 YDEGEE. V shed 0 bases and J 0 bases; nucleotides not matched to a gene: 12. CDR3 size: 20 residues. CDR3 sequence: CASSLVPGGLTHSGANVLTF. For the CDR3, the DNA is TGTGCCAGCAGCTTGGTTCCGGGAGGCCTTACCCACTCTGGGGCCAACGTCCTGACTTTC.

The J gene is TRBJ2-1, the V gene TRBV12-5; 8 bases agree with TRBD2. CDR1 LGHNT and CDR2 FRNRAP come from the germline V gene. With V trimmed by 0 bases and J by 1 base, 2 bases remained unmatched. The CDR3 runs 16 residues. The chain's CDR3 is CASGLVVAGSYNEQFF. As DNA, the CDR3 is TGTGCTAGTGGTTTGGTAGTAGCGGGGTCCTACAATGAGCAGTTCTTC.

The V and J genes are TRBV28 and TRBJ1-4; D possibly corresponds to TRBD1 (5 bases). The germline CDR1 and CDR2 sequences are MDHEN and SYDVKM. The CDR3 covers 17 residues. V was shortened by 0 bases and J by 2 bases, with 13 bases between the two germline ends. CDR3 loop: CASSLWGRGRTNEKLFF. CDR3 nucleotide sequence: TGTGCCAGCAGTTTATGGGGACGCGGCAGGACTAATGAAAAACTGTTTTTT.

This CDR3 is CASKTAGAYEQYF. Here the CDR3 DNA reads TGCGCCAGCAAAACAGCGGGAGCCTACGAGCAGTACTTC. The chain has TRBV5-1 and TRBJ2-7, with 8 positions matching TRBD2. The junction had 4 bases not matched to a gene; V was cut back by 6 bases and J by 2 bases. There are 13 residues in the CDR3. The germline V gene encodes CDR1 SGHRS and CDR2 YFSETQ.

V gene TRBV6-5 combines with J gene TRBJ1-3, with D maybe TRBD1 (6 bases). With 6 bases removed from V and 8 bases from J, the gap between germline ends came to 11 bases. This CDR3 spans 12 amino acids. CDR1 is MNHEY and CDR2 is SVGAGI in the germline V gene. The CDR3 loop reads CASSPRGDTIYF. The CDR3 DNA reads TGTGCCAGCAGCCCCAGGGGTGACACCATATATTTT.

This clone was observed once. The chain is built from TRBV25-1 and TRBJ1-1, with D unclear. V was pared by 4 bases and J by 1 base, with 7 bases between. CDR3 length equals 13 residues. CDR1 MGHDK and CDR2 SYGVNS come from the germline V gene. The CDR3 spells CASSALTNTEAFF. The CDR3 nucleotides are TGTGCCAGCAGTGCTCTGACGAACACTGAAGCTTTCTTT. The whole variable domain, remainder taken from reference TRBV25-1 and TRBJ1-1, is EADIYQTPRYLVIGTGKKITLECSQTMGHDKMYWYQQDPGMELHLIHYSYGVNSTEKGDLSSESTVSRIRTEHFPLTLESARPSHTSQYLCASSALTNTEAFFGQGTRLTVV.

This chain uses TRBV19 with TRBJ1-2, with D perhaps matching TRBD1 (6 bases). This CDR3 is built from 16 residues. Germline V lookup: CDR1 LNHDA, CDR2 SQIVND (reference sequence). V lost 3 bases to trimming and J lost 2 bases, with 16 bases between them. CDR3 sequence (DNA): TGTGCCAGTAGTATGAACGGGCAGGGGAACAACTATGGCTACACCTTC. Protein sequence: CASSMNGQGNNYGYTF.

This chain links TRBV12-3 or TRBV12-4 with TRBJ1-5; D possibly corresponds to TRBD1 (6 bases). CDR3 length: 13 amino acids. V was cut by 6 bases and J by 6 bases, with 12 bases left in between. CDR3 in amino acids: CASSRDMLQPQHF. CDR3 nucleotide sequence: TGTGCCAGCAGCAGGGACATGCTTCAGCCCCAGCATTTT.